The next 5 T cell receptor beta chains were all read from a single sample in a study of cytomegalovirus exposure and HLA in healthy donors. Primers for the PCR totalled 60 Vbeta and 13 Jbeta. TCRdb's table, derived via immunoSEQ multiplex PCR, lists solely in-frame clones and lacks some. The profile shows roughly 200,000 clones, 70% to 80% of them singletons. The sequenced sample consisted of PBMCs. The receptors shown here come from a man younger than 40 in good health and CMV-seronegative.

The table lists this clone with a few counts. This rearrangement joins TRBV6-1 to TRBJ1-3; a possible D gene is TRBD1 (6 bases). This CDR3 region has 16 residues. Germline V gene lookup returns CDR1 MNHNS and CDR2 SASEGT. The V and J ends lost 1 base and 2 bases respectively, with 12 bases between them. CDR3 region: CASSEEGWTAGNTIYF. CDR3 coding DNA: TGTGCCAGCAGTGAAGAAGGATGGACAGCTGGAAACACCATATATTTT.

This chain links TRBV19 with TRBJ2-2; D unresolved. Germline lookup yields CDR1 LNHDA and CDR2 SQIVND (reference sequence). The CDR3 is made up of 13 amino acids. V was cut by 4 bases and J by 2 bases, with 5 bases left in between. For the CDR3, the DNA is TGTGCCAGTAGTACTTTTAACACCGGGGAGCTGTTTTTT. Translating it yields CASSTFNTGELFF.

The rearrangement uses TRBV10-3 and TRBJ2-7; no clear D. Germline V gene sequence: CDR1 ENHRY, CDR2 SYGVKD. V lost 4 bases and J 3 bases, leaving 4 bases between the germline ends. The CDR3 consists of 11 residues. CDR3 in DNA: TGTGCCATCAGTGCGAGCTACGAGCAGTACTTC. As protein: CAISASYEQYF.

This chain joins TRBV9 and TRBJ2-1; 7 bases are a match to TRBD1. CDR1 is SGDLS, CDR2 YYNGEE, per germline. V was pared by 4 bases and J by 4 bases, with 11 bases of the junction left unmatched. This CDR3 region has 16 residues. CDR3 sequence (DNA): TGTGCCAGCAGCATGACGGGGACAGCTCTTTACAATGAGCAGTTCTTC. It yields the protein CASSMTGTALYNEQFF.

This chain joins TRBV7-9 and TRBJ2-3; 7 bases are shared with TRBD2. The germline V gene encodes CDR1 SEHNR and CDR2 FQNEAQ (reference sequence). The V gene end was trimmed by 6 bases and the J gene end by 4 bases; junction bases not matched to a gene: 13. The CDR3 has 16 residues. CDR3 nucleotides: TGTGCCAGCAGTATTGGGGCGGGAGTTAGGGCAGATACGCAGTATTTT. Translation: CASSIGAGVRADTQYF.